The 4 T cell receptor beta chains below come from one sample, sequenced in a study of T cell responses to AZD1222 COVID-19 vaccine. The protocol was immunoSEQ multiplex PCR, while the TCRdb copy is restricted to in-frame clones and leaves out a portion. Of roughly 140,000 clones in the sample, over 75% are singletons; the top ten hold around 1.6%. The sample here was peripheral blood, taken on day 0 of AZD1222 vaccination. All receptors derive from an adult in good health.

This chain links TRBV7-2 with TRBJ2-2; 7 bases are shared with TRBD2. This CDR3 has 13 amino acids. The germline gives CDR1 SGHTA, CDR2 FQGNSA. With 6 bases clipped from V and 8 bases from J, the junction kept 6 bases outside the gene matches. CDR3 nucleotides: TGTGCCAGCAGACGAGGCGGGGGAGGGGAGCTGTTTTTT. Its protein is CASRRGGGGELFF.

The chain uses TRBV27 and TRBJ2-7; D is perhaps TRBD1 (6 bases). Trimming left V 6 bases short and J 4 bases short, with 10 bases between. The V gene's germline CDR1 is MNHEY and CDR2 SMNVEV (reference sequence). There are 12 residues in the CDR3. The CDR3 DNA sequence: TGTGCCAGCAGGACAGGACAGTACGAGCAGTACTTC. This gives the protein CASRTGQYEQYF.

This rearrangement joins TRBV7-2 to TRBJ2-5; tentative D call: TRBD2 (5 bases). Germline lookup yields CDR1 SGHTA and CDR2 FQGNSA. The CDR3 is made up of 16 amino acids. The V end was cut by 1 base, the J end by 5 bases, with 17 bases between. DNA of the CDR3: TGTGCCAGCAGCTTAGGGGCCTTTAGCGTCCTTGAGACCCAGTACTTC. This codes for CASSLGAFSVLETQYF.

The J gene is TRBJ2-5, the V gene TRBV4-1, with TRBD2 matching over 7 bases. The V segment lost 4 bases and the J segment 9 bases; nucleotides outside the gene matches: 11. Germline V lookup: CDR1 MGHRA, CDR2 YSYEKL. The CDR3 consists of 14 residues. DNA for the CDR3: TGCGCCAGCAGCCCATCGGGGGGAGTTGTGGCCCAGTACTTC. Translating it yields CASSPSGGVVAQYF.